The rows below give T cell receptor beta chains drawn from one sample of a study of cytomegalovirus exposure and HLA in healthy donors. Repertoires were generated with immunoSEQ multiplex PCR, while TCRdb's copy carries only in-frame clones and drops some. In the table there are around 150,000 clones, over 60% of which are singletons. The source material was PBMCs. The receptors here all came from a woman aged 25-40 years in good health and CMV-seronegative. Both conserved end residues are part of each CDR3.

J | V | CDR3
TRBJ2-1 | TRBV7-9 | CASSSSTGGRGYEQFF
TRBJ2-7 | TRBV14 | CASSQDIWPAHYEQYF
TRBJ1-6 | TRBV6-4 | CASSEYLISPLHF
TRBJ2-3 | TRBV14 | CASSQSQGRDTQYF
TRBJ1-5 | TRBV28 | CASTKNNQPQHF
TRBJ1-1 | TRBV19 | CASSIIGGRGRLGSEAFF
TRBJ2-1 | TRBV15 | CATSSQWLDEQFF
TRBJ1-2 | TRBV19 | CASNTGQGAFGYTF
TRBJ2-1 | TRBV2 | CASSEVPAGGPNEQFF
TRBJ2-7 | TRBV7-9 | CASSLAGGIEQYF
TRBJ2-1 | TRBV11-2 | CASSPTRYEQFF
TRBJ1-4 | TRBV28 | CASSFYRANEKLFF
TRBJ2-3 | TRBV9 | CASSVGSSGGADTQYF
TRBJ1-4 | TRBV2 | CASKVLRDEKLFF
TRBJ2-1 | TRBV5-4 | CASSLIPSKEQFF
TRBJ1-1 | TRBV2 | CASSKQGADTEAFF
TRBJ1-1 | TRBV6-5 | CASSYPGQKNTEAFF
TRBJ1-6 | TRBV9 | CASSARQGAGSPLHF
TRBJ1-2 | TRBV10-2 | CATRSGLGYGYTF
TRBJ2-7 | TRBV21-1 | CASTSSRGGAYEQYF
TRBJ1-1 | TRBV19 | CASRGTLNTEAFF
TRBJ2-3 | TRBV7-2 | CASSLSGSTQYF
TRBJ1-5 | TRBV6-1 | CASTGQGNQPQHF
TRBJ1-5 | TRBV6-5 | CASSPEGGARQPQHF
TRBJ1-3 | TRBV19 | CASSSDRSSGNTIYF
TRBJ2-3 | TRBV6-6 | CASRFLSTDTQYF
TRBJ1-2 | TRBV5-6 | CASSSGQGNYGYTF
TRBJ1-1 | TRBV6-1 | CASNRGENTEAFF
TRBJ2-7 | TRBV15 | CATSEGLAGYEQYF
TRBJ1-1 | TRBV30 | CAWRGIGQGTEAFF
TRBJ2-7 | TRBV2 | CAGGRTGDEQYF
TRBJ2-3 | TRBV13 | CASSPPTGPYTQYF
TRBJ2-3 | TRBV7-2 | CASSSKLAGGVDTQYF
TRBJ1-1 | TRBV28 | CASSSPPGMTEAFF
TRBJ1-4 | TRBV2 | CASSDPGQMNEKLFF
TRBJ2-1 | TRBV9 | CASSPMGGDTNEQFF
TRBJ2-7 | TRBV7-6 | CASSFGGNYEQYF
TRBJ2-2 | TRBV7-9 | CASSPRQGRDTGELFF
TRBJ1-3 | TRBV9 | CASSVAGAAGNTIYF
TRBJ2-3 | TRBV27 | CASSTHYSLSTDTQYF
TRBJ1-1 | TRBV9 | CASSVTGVLTEAFF
TRBJ1-1 | TRBV6-4 | CASSARRDTEAFF
TRBJ1-4 | TRBV4-1 | CASSHPRPTRGEKLFF
TRBJ2-2 | TRBV7-2 | CASSSGGNTGELFF
TRBJ2-7 | TRBV7-3 | CASSPGQNYEQYF
TRBJ2-3 | TRBV25-1 | CASSPGLGTDTQYF
TRBJ2-3 | TRBV19 | CATGLATLTDTQYF
TRBJ1-6 | TRBV27 | CASSLAVYSPLHF
TRBJ2-7 | TRBV28 | CASSLGRDLFYEQYF
TRBJ2-7 | TRBV10-3 | CAISEGESSYEQYF
TRBJ1-1 | TRBV19 | CASTPGFRTEAFF